A single sample gave rise to the 14 T cell receptor beta chains below, sequenced in a study of blood T cell repertoires in COVID-19. Only in-frame clones appear in the TCRdb table, and some are missing; sequencing was by immunoSEQ multiplex PCR. The sample yields 210,000 or so clones, 65% to 90% seen once. Specimen: PBMCs or T cells enriched from blood (not recorded which). The receptors stem from a woman aged 50 to 60 with acute COVID-19.

This chain connects TRBV27 to TRBJ2-7; 7 bases are shared with TRBD1. V lost 8 bases, J lost 3 bases, and 4 bases stayed unmatched. The CDR3 runs to 12 residues. Germline V gene lookup returns CDR1 MNHEY and CDR2 SMNVEV (reference sequence). As DNA, the CDR3 is TGTGCCAGCGGACAGGCCAGCTACGAGCAGTACTTC. Protein: CASGQASYEQYF.

In this sample, this clone turned up a few times. This chain uses TRBV19 with TRBJ2-6; maybe TRBD1 (5 bases). There are 15 residues in the CDR3. V lost 10 bases, J lost 0 bases, and 13 bases lay in between. The germline CDR1 and CDR2 sequences are LNHDA and SQIVND (reference sequence). For the CDR3, the DNA is TGTGCCACCAAGACAGCCCGCTCTGGGGCCAACGTCCTGACTTTC. This codes for CATKTARSGANVLTF.

V gene TRBV7-2 combines with J gene TRBJ2-5, with 10 bases that match TRBD1. Germline loops: CDR1 SGHTA, CDR2 FQGNSA. V shed 5 bases and J 2 bases; nucleotides not matched to a gene: 5. This CDR3 has 15 residues. CDR3 residues: CASSQGQGKQETQYF. DNA for the CDR3: TGTGCCAGCAGCCAGGGACAGGGGAAACAAGAGACCCAGTACTTC.

V usage is TRBV12-5 and J usage is TRBJ2-3, with 8 bases fitting TRBD2. Germline V gene lookup returns CDR1 LGHNT and CDR2 FRNRAP. Trimming at V came to 5 bases and at J to 6 bases, leaving 7 bases not matched to a gene. The CDR3 length is 14 residues. The CDR3 bases are TGTGCTAGTGGTCTCGGGACTAGTTTGGATACGCAGTATTTT. Translated, it gives CASGLGTSLDTQYF.

Note on this clone: Other DNA sequences from this sample encode an identical CDR3 as well. The rearrangement links TRBV28 to TRBJ1-6; TRBD1 agrees at 7 bases. Looked up from germline, CDR1 is MDHEN and CDR2 is SYDVKM. This CDR3 region has 14 residues. The V and J ends lost 5 bases and 7 bases, in that order; junction bases with no gene match: 5. CDR3 protein: CASSQQGRNSPLHF. Written as DNA, the CDR3 is TGTGCCAGCAGTCAACAGGGGCGGAATTCACCCCTCCACTTT.

The chain links TRBV6-2 or TRBV6-3 to TRBJ1-2; a possible D gene is TRBD1 (6 bases). The CDR3 extends over 16 amino acids. Per the germline V gene, CDR1 is MNHEY and CDR2 is SVGEGT. Trimming removed 2 bases at V and 3 bases at J, with 16 bases between. CDR3 bases: TGTGCCAGCAGTTACGCCTCTACGGGGGGCGACTATGGCTACACCTTC. Protein: CASSYASTGGDYGYTF.

This clone was counted only a few times. V usage is TRBV4-3 and J usage is TRBJ1-4; D gene ambiguous. CDR1 is LGHNA, CDR2 YSLEER, per germline. The CDR3 spans 13 residues. The V gene lost 1 base and the J gene lost 7 bases, with 7 bases spanning the gap. Here the CDR3 reads CASSQAGSEKLFF. The CDR3 coding sequence is TGCGCCAGCAGCCAAGCGGGGAGTGAAAAACTGTTTTTT.

CDR3 in DNA: TGTGCCAGCAGCTCGAGACAGGGCGACTATGGCTACACCTTC. It yields the protein CASSSRQGDYGYTF. The rearrangement joins TRBV11-2 to TRBJ1-2, with 7 bases identical to TRBD1. Germline CDR1 and CDR2: SGHAT and FQNNGV. CDR3 length: 14 residues. V dropped 4 bases and J dropped 3; count of bases not matched to a gene: 5.

The chain couples TRBV7-6 to TRBJ1-1; D not certain. The CDR3 totals 15 residues. V lost 5 bases, J lost 0 bases, and 13 bases lay in between. In germline, CDR1 is SGHVS, CDR2 FNYEAQ. The CDR3 DNA sequence: TGTGCCAGCAGCACCGGTCCGGTTCTGAACACTGAAGCTTTCTTT. Translated: CASSTGPVLNTEAFF. The full variable domain, rest sourced from reference TRBV7-6 and TRBJ1-1, is GAGVSQSPRYKVTKRGQDVALRCDPISGHVSLYWYRQALGQGPEFLTYFNYEAQQDKSGLPNDRFSAERPEGSISTLTIQRTEQRDSAMYRCASSTGPVLNTEAFFGQGTRLTVV.

This chain joins TRBV29-1 and TRBJ1-1, with 7 bases aligning to TRBD1. This CDR3 contains 16 residues. V shed 6 bases, J shed 3 bases, and the junction held 16 bases outside the gene matches. Germline assignment: CDR1 SQVTM and CDR2 ANQGSEA. CDR3 DNA sequence: TGCAGCGTGGAGAGAATTAGACAGGGACTGGACACTGAAGCTTTCTTT. Its translation is CSVERIRQGLDTEAFF.

This chain joins TRBV7-6 and TRBJ2-2; 7 nucleotides agree with TRBD2. V lost 0 bases to trimming and J lost 1 base; unmatched junction nucleotides: 11. Germline V lookup: CDR1 SGHVS, CDR2 FNYEAQ. The CDR3 has 19 amino acids. Written as DNA, the CDR3 is TGTGCCAGCAGCTTAGCGACCTCGGGAGGCAACCTGAACACCGGGGAGCTGTTTTTT. It specifies CASSLATSGGNLNTGELFF.

Only a few counts were recorded for this clone. The chain combines TRBV28 with TRBJ2-2, with a weak D call TRBD2 (5 bases). CDR1 and CDR2 from the germline V gene are MDHEN and SYDVKM. The CDR3 length is 15 residues. The ends were cut back, 5 bases at V and 1 base at J, with 11 bases in the middle. CDR3 sequence reads: CASSIPGMNTGELFF. CDR3 DNA sequence: TGTGCCAGCAGTATTCCGGGGATGAACACCGGGGAGCTGTTTTTT.

The V gene is TRBV18, the J gene TRBJ2-7, with a weak D call TRBD2 (6 bases). This CDR3 region has 14 residues. Germline V lookup: CDR1 KGHSH, CDR2 LQKENI. V was cut by 3 bases and J by 0 bases, with 9 bases left in between. CDR3 sequence (DNA): TGTGCCAGCTCACCGGGGGGTCCCTCCTACGAGCAGTACTTC. It specifies CASSPGGPSYEQYF.

This clone was counted between two and nine times. This rearrangement joins TRBV5-1 to TRBJ2-7, with D possibly TRBD1 on 6 matching bases. The ends were cut back, 4 bases at V and 3 bases at J, with 17 bases in the middle. The CDR3 length is 15 residues. Per the germline V gene, CDR1 is SGHRS and CDR2 is YFSETQ. For the CDR3, the DNA is TGCGCCAGCAGCCAGGACAGCTTCCCCCTCTACGAGCAGTACTTC. Protein sequence: CASSQDSFPLYEQYF.